This TCR beta chain is drawn from a study of T cells in localized non-small cell lung cancer. CDR1 and CDR2 from the germline V gene are MGHDK and SYGVNS. The CDR3 sequence is 13 residues long. Trimming stripped 4 bases from V and 5 bases from J, with 8 bases between. The assay was immunoSEQ multiplex PCR, and TCRdb's table has in-frame clones only and misses some. The table has 4,000 or so clones, roughly 30% seen once. This chain connects TRBV25-1 to TRBJ2-2; D may be TRBD1 or TRBD2 (5 bases each). The TCR was taken from a man aged 35 to 70 with stage II squamous cell lung carcinoma. This specimen consisted of lung tumor tissue, obtained before any cancer treatment. The CDR3 nucleotides are TGTGCCAGCAGTGTCAGGGAGACCGGGGAGCTGTTTTTT. As protein: CASSVRETGELFF.